These 18 T cell receptor beta chains share one sample of origin, sequenced in a study of T cell repertoires in aging, cancer and after chemotherapy (dated by TCRdb to between 2019 and 2020). Genomic DNA extracted from peripheral blood, rather than sorted cells or RNA, was used as the source for amplification of TCR beta rearrangements. The reads were generated on an Illumina MiSeq. Rearranged TRB sequences spanning V, D and J segments were amplified by multiplex touch-down PCR using a mixed TRB-A/B primer pool. The public reads were reanalyzed by TCRdb: fastp trimming at Q25, MiXCR alignment, in-frame beta chains only. Every distinct CDR3 protein forms one entry, paired with its most common genes and DNA. The sample table lists approximately 5,300 distinct CDR3 sequences, 25% to 30% of them with a count of one. The top ten constitute over 8.5% of the sample. Sample: blood. Receptors were obtained from a human donor with a solid tumor.

In its sample, this clonotype was seen a few times. The chain carries TRBV6-4 and TRBJ2-7; D is possibly TRBD1 or TRBD2 (5 bases each). The CDR3 covers 15 residues. The germline CDR1 and CDR2 sequences are MRHNA and SNTAGT. Trimming took off 3 bases at V and 0 bases at J, with 12 bases between the two ends. DNA of the CDR3: TGTGCCAGCAGTGAGTTGGGGGTTTTCTCCTACGAGCAGTACTTC. Encoded protein: CASSELGVFSYEQYF.

The V call is TRBV20-1, the J call TRBJ2-3, with TRBD1 identical over 11 bases. With V trimmed by 6 bases and J by 6 bases, 14 bases remained unmatched. CDR3 length: 16 residues. CDR1 and CDR2 from the germline V gene are DFQATT and SNEGSKA (reference sequence). The CDR3 sequence: CSALTRDRGFLDTQYF. The DNA for the CDR3 is TGCAGTGCACTAACCAGGGACAGGGGGTTCTTGGATACGCAGTATTTT.

There are a few counts of this clonotype. The V and J genes are TRBV27 and TRBJ1-1, with D tentatively TRBD1 (5 bases). The CDR3 has 14 amino acids. The V end was cut by 6 bases, the J end by 5 bases, with 16 bases between. Germline V gives CDR1 MNHEY, CDR2 SMNVEV (reference sequence). The CDR3 region is CASRLQAAGTEAFF. CDR3 DNA: TGTGCCAGCAGGTTACAGGCGGCGGGGACTGAAGCTTTCTTT.

The J gene is TRBJ2-7, the V gene TRBV19, with 9 bases fitting TRBD1. CDR1 LNHDA and CDR2 SQIVND come from the germline V gene (reference sequence). Trimming took 6 bases from V and 3 from J; bases not matched to a gene: 9. This CDR3 is built from 15 residues. CDR3 protein: CASRSGQGRGYEQYF. The CDR3 coding sequence is TGTGCCAGTAGGTCCGGACAGGGGCGGGGCTACGAGCAGTACTTC.

This clonotype came up a few times. The chain has TRBV7-2 and TRBJ1-6; D might be TRBD1 (5 bases). In germline, CDR1 is SGHTA, CDR2 FQGNSA. This CDR3 is built from 15 residues. V gave up 4 bases and J gave up 6 bases, with 13 bases separating them. The CDR3 region is CASSSQTGTNSPLHF. DNA of the CDR3: TGTGCCAGCAGCTCGCAGACTGGGACTAATTCACCCCTCCACTTT.

CDR3 sequence: CASGLESYEQYF. CDR3 bases: TGTGCCAGCGGGTTAGAATCCTACGAGCAGTACTTC. The chain uses TRBV5-6 and TRBJ2-7; D is uncertain. CDR3 size: 12 residues. Per the germline V gene, CDR1 is SGHDT and CDR2 is YYEEEE. The V and J ends lost 7 bases and 1 base respectively, with 9 bases between them.

The chain couples TRBV7-2 to TRBJ1-2, with a tentative D call TRBD1 (5 bases). There are 14 residues in the CDR3. Trimming stripped 5 bases from V and 8 bases from J, with 18 bases between. Germline CDR1 reads SGHTA; CDR2 reads FQGNSA. CDR3 DNA sequence: TGTGCCAGCAGCCCCATGACAGCTGTTGGGGGCTACACCTTC. This sequence encodes CASSPMTAVGGYTF.

CDR3 nucleotides: TGTGCCAGTAGTCCAGGGTTCGGCACAGATACGCAGTATTTT. It translates to CASSPGFGTDTQYF. The chain links TRBV19 to TRBJ2-3, with D possibly TRBD1 on 5 matching bases. The CDR3 covers 14 residues. With 5 bases removed from V and 1 base from J, the gap between germline ends came to 10 bases. Germline assignment: CDR1 LNHDA and CDR2 SQIVND (reference sequence). Full variable domain (rest looked up from reference TRBV19 and TRBJ2-3): DGGITQSPKYLFRKEGQNVTLSCEQNLNHDAMYWYRQDPGQGLRLIYYSQIVNDFQKGDIAEGYSVSREKKESFPLTVTSAQKNPTAFYLCASSPGFGTDTQYFGPGTRLTVL.

This chain connects TRBV6-2 or TRBV6-3 to TRBJ2-7, with a weak D call TRBD1 (6 bases). The CDR3 sequence is 14 residues long. V shed 8 bases and J shed 3 bases, with 17 bases lying between them. Germline CDR1 and CDR2: MNHEY and SVGEGT. The CDR3 DNA reads TGTGCCAGCGGCCTTTTGACAGGTGTCTACGAGCAGTACTTC. This encodes CASGLLTGVYEQYF.

This chain uses TRBV7-9 with TRBJ2-2; D gene unclear. Germline lookup yields CDR1 SEHNR and CDR2 FQNEAQ (reference sequence). This CDR3 is 14 amino acids long. V was cut by 1 base and J by 3 bases, with 6 bases left in between. The CDR3 DNA reads TGTGCCAGCAGCTTAGTGGGTTACACCGGGGAGCTGTTTTTT. Translating it yields CASSLVGYTGELFF.

This clonotype has a handful of counts. The genes are TRBV30 and TRBJ2-7; D may be TRBD2 (6 bases). Trimming removed 1 base from V and 7 bases from J, with 20 bases in between. This CDR3 has 15 residues. Germline assignment: CDR1 GTSNPN and CDR2 SVGIG (reference sequence). CDR3 region: CAWSGFGSSRGEQYF. In nucleotides, the CDR3 is TGTGCCTGGAGTGGGTTCGGATCCAGCCGGGGGGAGCAGTACTTC.

This clonotype was seen only a few times. The germline gene is not matched at one end of the junction; a read error may be the cause. This rearrangement joins TRBV11-2 to TRBJ1-1; D gene unclear. CDR1 and CDR2 from the germline V gene are SGHAT and FQNNGV. The CDR3 runs to 14 residues. CDR3 region: CASTPGVENAEAFF. The DNA of the CDR3 is TGTGCCAGTACTCCCGGGGTAGAGAACGCTGAAGCTTTCTTT.

This clonotype occurred a few times. The CDR3, as DNA: TGCGCCAGCACCGAGCGGGGCGAGCGCTACGAGCAGTACTTC. Translation gives CASTERGERYEQYF. The chain couples TRBV5-1 to TRBJ2-7, with 7 nucleotides matching TRBD2. CDR1 SGHRS and CDR2 YFSETQ come from the germline V gene. This CDR3 is 14 amino acids long. V shed 6 bases, J shed 3 bases, and the junction held 9 bases outside the gene matches. The variable domain in full, with the rest retrieved from reference TRBV5-1 and TRBJ2-7, is KAGVTQTPRYLIKTRGQQVTLSCSPISGHRSVSWYQQTPGQGLQFLFEYFSETQRNKGNFPGRFSGRQFSNSRSEMNVSTLELGDSALYLCASTERGERYEQYFGPGTRLTVT.

Within the sample, this clonotype is hyperexpanded (1% or more). The V call is TRBV27, the J call TRBJ2-7; TRBD2 matches 12 bases. Looked up from germline, CDR1 is MNHEY and CDR2 is SMNVEV (reference sequence). The J segment lost 2 bases and the V segment lost 7 bases, leaving 9 bases of the junction unmatched. The CDR3 covers 16 residues. This chain's CDR3 is CASTSLTSGGAYEQYF. The CDR3 region has the DNA TGTGCCAGCACCAGCCTGACTAGCGGGGGAGCCTACGAGCAGTACTTC.

The chain uses TRBV6-5 and TRBJ2-7; 11 bases agree with TRBD2. J gave up 2 bases and V 5 bases, and 5 bases lay outside the gene matches. The CDR3 is 15 residues long. The germline gives CDR1 MNHEY, CDR2 SVGAGI. DNA of the CDR3: TGTGCCAGCAGTCTAAGGACTAGCGGGCCCTACGAGCAGTACTTC. It encodes CASSLRTSGPYEQYF.

This clonotype was detected only a few times. V is TRBV20-1 and J is TRBJ2-1, with D possibly matching TRBD2 (5 bases). V dropped 5 bases and J dropped 1 base, with 18 bases sitting between them. This CDR3 spans 16 amino acids. CDR1 and CDR2 (germline): DFQATT, SNEGSKA (reference sequence). The CDR3 region has the DNA TGCAGTGCTGGGGTTTGGCGGGTCGGGTCCTACAATGAGCAGTTCTTC. Encoded protein: CSAGVWRVGSYNEQFF.

The count of this clonotype is one. This sequence joins TRBV18 and TRBJ1-2; 12 bases map to TRBD1. Trimming at V came to 5 bases and at J to 6 bases, leaving 7 bases not matched to a gene. Germline V CDR1 and CDR2: KGHSH, LQKENI. The CDR3 consists of 15 residues. CDR3: CASSASRDRGHGYTF. CDR3 DNA sequence: TGTGCCAGCTCAGCTTCCCGGGACAGGGGGCATGGCTACACCTTC.

J is TRBJ2-7 and V is TRBV25-1; no firm D call. The CDR3 runs to 15 residues. Germline loops: CDR1 MGHDK, CDR2 SYGVNS. Trimming took 8 bases from V and 8 from J, leaving 25 bases between them. The chain's CDR3 is CASASSENSFWKQYF. The CDR3 nucleotides are TGTGCCAGCGCAAGTTCAGAAAACTCGTTTTGGAAGCAGTACTTC.